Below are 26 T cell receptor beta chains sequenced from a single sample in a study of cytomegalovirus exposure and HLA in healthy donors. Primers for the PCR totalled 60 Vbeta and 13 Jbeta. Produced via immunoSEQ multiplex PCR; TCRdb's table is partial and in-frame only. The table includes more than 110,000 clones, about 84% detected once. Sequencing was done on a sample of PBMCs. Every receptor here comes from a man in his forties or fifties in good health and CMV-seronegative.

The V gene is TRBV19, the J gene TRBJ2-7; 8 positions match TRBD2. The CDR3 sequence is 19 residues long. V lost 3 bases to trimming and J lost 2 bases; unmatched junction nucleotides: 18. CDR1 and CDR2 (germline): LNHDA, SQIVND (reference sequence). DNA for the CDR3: TGTGCCAGTAGTATCGGGATTAGCGGGAAATCTCGTCAGACCTACGAGCAGTACTTC. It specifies CASSIGISGKSRQTYEQYF.

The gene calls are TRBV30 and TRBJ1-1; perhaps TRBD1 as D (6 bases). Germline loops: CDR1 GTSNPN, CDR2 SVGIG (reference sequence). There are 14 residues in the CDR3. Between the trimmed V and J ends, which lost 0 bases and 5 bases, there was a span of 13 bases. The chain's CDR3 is CAWSVAGRGTEAFF. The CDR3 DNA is TGTGCCTGGAGTGTGGCGGGGAGGGGGACTGAAGCTTTCTTT.

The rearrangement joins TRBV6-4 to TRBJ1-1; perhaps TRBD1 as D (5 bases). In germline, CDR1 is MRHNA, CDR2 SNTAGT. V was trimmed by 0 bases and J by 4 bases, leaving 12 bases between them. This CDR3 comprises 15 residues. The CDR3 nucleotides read TGTGCCAGCAGTGACTCGACGGGGGGTGGCACTGAAGCTTTCTTT. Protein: CASSDSTGGGTEAFF.

The CDR3 coding sequence is TGTGCCAGCAGCTTGGAGGAGAACAATGAGCAGTTCTTC. Amino acids: CASSLEENNEQFF. The chain uses TRBV5-6 and TRBJ2-1; D gene uncertain. CDR1 is SGHDT and CDR2 is YYEEEE in the germline V gene. CDR3 length equals 13 residues. The germline V and J ends were trimmed by 0 bases and 5 bases, with 6 bases remaining between them.

The CDR3 protein is CASSQYRDQPQHF. The CDR3, as DNA: TGCGCCAGCAGCCAATACCGGGATCAGCCCCAGCATTTT. The chain couples TRBV4-1 to TRBJ1-5, with D unresolved. This CDR3 is built from 13 residues. In germline, CDR1 is MGHRA, CDR2 YSYEKL. Trimming pared 2 bases from V and 5 bases from J, leaving 7 bases between.

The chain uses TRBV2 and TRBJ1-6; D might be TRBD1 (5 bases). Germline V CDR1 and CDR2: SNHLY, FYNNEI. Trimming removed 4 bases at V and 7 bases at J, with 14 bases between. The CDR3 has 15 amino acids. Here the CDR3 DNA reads TGTGCCAGCAGTGCCCGACAGCAATCGAATTCACCCCTCCACTTT. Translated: CASSARQQSNSPLHF.

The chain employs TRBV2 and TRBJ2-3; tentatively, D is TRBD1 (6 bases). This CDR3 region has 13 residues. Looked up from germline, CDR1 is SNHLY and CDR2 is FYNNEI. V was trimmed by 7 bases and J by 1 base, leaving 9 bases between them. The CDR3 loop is CASTRTGTDTQYF. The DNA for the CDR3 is TGTGCCAGCACCCGGACAGGCACAGATACGCAGTATTTT.

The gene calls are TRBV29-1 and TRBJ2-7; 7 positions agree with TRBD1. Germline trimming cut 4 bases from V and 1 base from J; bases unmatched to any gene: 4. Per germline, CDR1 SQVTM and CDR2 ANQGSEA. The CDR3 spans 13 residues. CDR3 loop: CSVGGQASYEQYF. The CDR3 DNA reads TGCAGCGTTGGAGGACAGGCATCCTACGAGCAGTACTTC.

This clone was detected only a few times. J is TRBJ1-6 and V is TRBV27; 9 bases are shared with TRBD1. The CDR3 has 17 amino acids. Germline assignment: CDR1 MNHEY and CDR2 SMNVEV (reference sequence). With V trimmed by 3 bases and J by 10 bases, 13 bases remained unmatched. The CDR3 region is CASSFSLWGQGFSPLHF. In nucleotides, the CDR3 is TGTGCCAGCAGTTTCTCCCTTTGGGGACAGGGTTTCTCACCCCTCCACTTT.

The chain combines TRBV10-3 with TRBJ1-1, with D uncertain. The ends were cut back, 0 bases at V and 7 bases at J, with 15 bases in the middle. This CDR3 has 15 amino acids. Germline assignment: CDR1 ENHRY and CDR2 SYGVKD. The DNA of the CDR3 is TGTGCCATCAGTGAGTCGGGGAAGGAGCGGATTGAAGCTTTCTTT. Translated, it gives CAISESGKERIEAFF.

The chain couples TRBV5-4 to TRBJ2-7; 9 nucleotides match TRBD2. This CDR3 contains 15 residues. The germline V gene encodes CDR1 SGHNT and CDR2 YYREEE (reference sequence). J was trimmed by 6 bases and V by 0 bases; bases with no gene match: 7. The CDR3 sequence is CASSLEVAGVSEQYF. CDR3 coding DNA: TGTGCCAGCAGCTTGGAAGTAGCGGGGGTCTCCGAGCAGTACTTC. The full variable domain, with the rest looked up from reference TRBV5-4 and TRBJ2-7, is ETGVTQSPTHLIKTRGQQVTLRCSSQSGHNTVSWYQQALGQGPQFIFQYYREEENGRGNFPPRFSGLQFPNYSSELNVNALELDDSALYLCASSLEVAGVSEQYFGPGTRLTVT.

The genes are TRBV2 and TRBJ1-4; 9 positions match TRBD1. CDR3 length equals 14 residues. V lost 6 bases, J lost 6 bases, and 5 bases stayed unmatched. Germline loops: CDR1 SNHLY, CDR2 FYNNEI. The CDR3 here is CASRVQGADEKLFF. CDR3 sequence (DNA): TGTGCCAGCAGAGTACAGGGGGCTGATGAAAAACTGTTTTTT.

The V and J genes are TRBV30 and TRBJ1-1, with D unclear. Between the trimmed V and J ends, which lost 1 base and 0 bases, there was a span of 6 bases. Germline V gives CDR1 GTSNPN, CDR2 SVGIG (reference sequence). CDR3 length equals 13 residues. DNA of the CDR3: TGTGCCTGGAGTGATCAGGTGAACACTGAAGCTTTCTTT. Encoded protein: CAWSDQVNTEAFF. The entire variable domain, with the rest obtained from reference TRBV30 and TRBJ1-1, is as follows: SQTIHQWPATLVQPVGSPLSLECTVEGTSNPNLYWYRQAAGRGLQLLFYSVGIGQISSEVPQNLSASRPQDRQFILSSKKLLLSDSGFYLCAWSDQVNTEAFFGQGTRLTVV.

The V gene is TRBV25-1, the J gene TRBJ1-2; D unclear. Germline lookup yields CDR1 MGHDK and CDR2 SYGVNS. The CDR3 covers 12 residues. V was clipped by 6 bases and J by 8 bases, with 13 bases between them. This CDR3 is CASSGGWFGYTF. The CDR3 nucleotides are TGTGCCAGCAGCGGAGGGTGGTTCGGCTACACCTTC.

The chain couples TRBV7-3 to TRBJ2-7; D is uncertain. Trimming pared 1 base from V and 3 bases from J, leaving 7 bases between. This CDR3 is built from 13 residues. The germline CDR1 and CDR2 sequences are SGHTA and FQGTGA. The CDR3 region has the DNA TGTGCCAGCAGCTTAAATGGCGGCTACGAGCAGTACTTC. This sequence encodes CASSLNGGYEQYF.

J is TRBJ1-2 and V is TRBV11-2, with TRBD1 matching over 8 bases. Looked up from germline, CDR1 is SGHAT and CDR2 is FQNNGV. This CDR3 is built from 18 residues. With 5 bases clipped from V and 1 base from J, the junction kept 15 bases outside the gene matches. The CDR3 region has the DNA TGTGCCAGCAGCCCCCCATCCCCATGGACAGGGAATAACTATGGCTACACCTTC. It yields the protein CASSPPSPWTGNNYGYTF.

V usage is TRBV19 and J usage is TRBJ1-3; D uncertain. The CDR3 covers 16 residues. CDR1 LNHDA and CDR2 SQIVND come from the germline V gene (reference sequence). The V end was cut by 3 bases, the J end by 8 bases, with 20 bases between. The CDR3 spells CASSISWVMPGDTIYF. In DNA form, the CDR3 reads TGTGCCAGTAGTATCTCTTGGGTCATGCCGGGAGACACCATATATTTT.

The CDR3 reads CASSLAQAVSNQPQHF. DNA for the CDR3: TGTGCCAGCAGCTTGGCGCAGGCCGTTTCCAATCAGCCCCAGCATTTT. The genes are TRBV5-8 and TRBJ1-5; no definite D call. CDR1 and CDR2 (germline): SGHTS, YDEGEE. This CDR3 contains 16 residues. V gave up 0 bases and J gave up 3 bases, with 13 bases separating them. Full variable domain (remainder filled in from reference TRBV5-8 and TRBJ1-5): EAGVTQSPTHLIKTRGQQATLRCSPISGHTSVYWYQQALGLGLQFLLWYDEGEERNRGNFPPRFSGRQFPNYSSELNVNALELEDSALYLCASSLAQAVSNQPQHFGDGTRLSIL.

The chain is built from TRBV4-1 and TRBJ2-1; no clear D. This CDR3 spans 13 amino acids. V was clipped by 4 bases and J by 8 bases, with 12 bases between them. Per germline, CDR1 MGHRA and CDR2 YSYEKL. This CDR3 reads CASSLRIQDEQFF. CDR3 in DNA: TGCGCCAGCAGCCTCCGTATCCAGGATGAGCAGTTCTTC.

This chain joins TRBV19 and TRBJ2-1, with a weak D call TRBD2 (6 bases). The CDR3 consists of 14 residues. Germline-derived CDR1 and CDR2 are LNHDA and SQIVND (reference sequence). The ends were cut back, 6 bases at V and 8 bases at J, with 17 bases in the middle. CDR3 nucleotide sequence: TGTGCCAGTAGCATCCCCGGCGGGATGGATGAGCAGTTCTTC. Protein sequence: CASSIPGGMDEQFF.

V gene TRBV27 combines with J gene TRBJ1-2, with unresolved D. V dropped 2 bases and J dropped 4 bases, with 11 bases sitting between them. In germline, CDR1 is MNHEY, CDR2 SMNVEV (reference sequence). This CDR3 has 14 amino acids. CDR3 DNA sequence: TGTGCCAGCAGTTTAAACGAGGGTTTCTATGGCTACACCTTC. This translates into CASSLNEGFYGYTF.

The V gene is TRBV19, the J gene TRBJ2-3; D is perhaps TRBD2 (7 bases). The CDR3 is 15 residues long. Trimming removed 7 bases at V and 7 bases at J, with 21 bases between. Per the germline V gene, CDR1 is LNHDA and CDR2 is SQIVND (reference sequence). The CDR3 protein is CASTTGRGRTNTQYF. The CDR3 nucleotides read TGTGCCAGTACTACGGGGCGGGGGCGAACAAATACGCAGTATTTT.

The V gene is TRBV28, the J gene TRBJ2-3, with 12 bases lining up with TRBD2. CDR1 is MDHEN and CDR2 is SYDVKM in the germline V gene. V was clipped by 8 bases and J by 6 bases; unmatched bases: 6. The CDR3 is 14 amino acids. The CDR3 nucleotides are TGTGCCAGCGGCGGACTAGCGGGGCCCGATACGCAGTATTTT. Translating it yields CASGGLAGPDTQYF.

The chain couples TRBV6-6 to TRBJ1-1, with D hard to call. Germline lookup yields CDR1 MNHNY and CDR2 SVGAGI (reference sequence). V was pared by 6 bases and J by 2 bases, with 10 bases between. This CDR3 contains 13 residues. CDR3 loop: CASSSGANTEAFF. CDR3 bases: TGTGCCAGCAGCTCGGGAGCCAACACTGAAGCTTTCTTT.

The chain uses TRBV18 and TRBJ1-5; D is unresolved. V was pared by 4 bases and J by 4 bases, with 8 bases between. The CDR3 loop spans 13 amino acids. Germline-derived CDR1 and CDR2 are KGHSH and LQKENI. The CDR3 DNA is TGTGCCAGCTCACTTGGGCTAAATCAGCCCCAGCATTTT. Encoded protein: CASSLGLNQPQHF. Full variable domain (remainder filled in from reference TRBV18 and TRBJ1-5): NAGVMQNPRHLVRRRGQEARLRCSPMKGHSHVYWYRQLPEEGLKFMVYLQKENIIDESGMPKERFSAEFPKEGPSILRIQQVVRGDSAAYFCASSLGLNQPQHFGDGTRLSIL.

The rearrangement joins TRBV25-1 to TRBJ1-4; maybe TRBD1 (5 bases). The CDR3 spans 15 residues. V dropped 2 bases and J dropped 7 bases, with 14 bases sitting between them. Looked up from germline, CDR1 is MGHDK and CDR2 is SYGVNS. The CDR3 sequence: CASSERLGAGEKLFF. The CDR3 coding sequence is TGTGCCAGCAGTGAACGACTAGGGGCAGGTGAAAAACTGTTTTTT.